A single sample is the source of the 6 T cell receptor beta chains below, sequenced in a study of cytomegalovirus exposure and HLA in healthy donors (dated by TCRdb to the late 2010s). The library was obtained by the immunoSEQ multiplex PCR assay. For the multiplex PCR, a mixture combining 60 forward primers for TCR Vbeta segments and 13 reverse primers for TCR Jbeta segments was used. What TCRdb holds here is the immuneACCESS table cut down to in-frame rearrangements. Part of the clones is not present; checked against another copy, under half of the missing clones reflect an unresolved V gene, and the others are unexplained. This sample gives 200,000 to 250,000 clones in total; around three quarters of them show up just once. The ten largest account for less than 20% of the sample. What was sequenced was PBMCs. These receptors originate from a middle-aged man in good health and CMV-seronegative.

V and J are TRBV29-1 and TRBJ1-1; no clear D. Looked up from germline, CDR1 is SQVTM and CDR2 is ANQGSEA. The length of the CDR3 is 13 residues. V lost 0 bases, J lost 3 bases, and 8 bases lay in between. CDR3 nucleotide sequence: TGCAGCGTTGAAGAGTCAGGTTACACTGAAGCTTTCTTT. The encoded protein is CSVEESGYTEAFF. Full variable domain (outside the CDR3, taken from reference TRBV29-1 and TRBJ1-1): SAVISQKPSRDICQRGTSLTIQCQVDSQVTMMFWYRQQPGQSLTLIATANQGSEATYESGFVIDKFPISRPNLTFSTLTVSNMSPEDSSIYLCSVEESGYTEAFFGQGTRLTVV.

V usage is TRBV4-3 and J usage is TRBJ2-7; D uncertain. V lost 0 bases and J lost 7, with 10 bases in between. In germline, CDR1 is LGHNA, CDR2 YSLEER. The CDR3 has 13 residues. CDR3 nucleotides: TGCGCCAGCAGCCAAGATTTGTCGGTGGAGCAGTACTTC. It specifies CASSQDLSVEQYF.

V usage is TRBV6-5 and J usage is TRBJ2-7, with TRBD1 matching 10 bases. CDR1 and CDR2 from the germline V gene are MNHEY and SVGAGI. V was pared by 5 bases and J by 0 bases, with 4 bases of the junction left unmatched. This CDR3 is built from 15 residues. CDR3: CASSQRTGGSYEQYF. DNA for the CDR3: TGTGCCAGCAGTCAGCGGACAGGGGGCTCCTACGAGCAGTACTTC.

The rearrangement uses TRBV2 and TRBJ2-1, with 9 bases identical to TRBD2. Looked up from germline, CDR1 is SNHLY and CDR2 is FYNNEI. The V and J ends lost 2 bases and 9 bases, in that order; junction bases with no gene match: 8. This CDR3 spans 15 amino acids. The DNA for the CDR3 is TGTGCCAGCAGTGAATTAGCGGGAGCGCCGAGTGAGCAGTTCTTC. It codes for CASSELAGAPSEQFF.

DNA for the CDR3: TGTGCCAGCAGTCCCCCTGAACAGGGCTCCAATGAAAAACTGTTTTTT. Protein product: CASSPPEQGSNEKLFF. V is TRBV28 and J is TRBJ1-4; D might be TRBD1 (6 bases). Germline CDR1 is MDHEN and CDR2 is SYDVKM. The CDR3 loop spans 16 amino acids. V lost 5 bases and J 5 bases, leaving 18 bases between the germline ends.

As regards this clone: The junction and the germline gene differ at one end; a read error may be behind it. The V call is TRBV5-4, the J call TRBJ2-1, with 11 positions matching TRBD2. Germline loops: CDR1 SGHNT, CDR2 YYREEE (reference sequence). The CDR3 spans 15 residues. CDR3 nucleotides: TGTGCCAGCACCTTGGGGACTAGCGGCAGCAATGAGCAGTTCTTC. Translation gives CASTLGTSGSNEQFF.